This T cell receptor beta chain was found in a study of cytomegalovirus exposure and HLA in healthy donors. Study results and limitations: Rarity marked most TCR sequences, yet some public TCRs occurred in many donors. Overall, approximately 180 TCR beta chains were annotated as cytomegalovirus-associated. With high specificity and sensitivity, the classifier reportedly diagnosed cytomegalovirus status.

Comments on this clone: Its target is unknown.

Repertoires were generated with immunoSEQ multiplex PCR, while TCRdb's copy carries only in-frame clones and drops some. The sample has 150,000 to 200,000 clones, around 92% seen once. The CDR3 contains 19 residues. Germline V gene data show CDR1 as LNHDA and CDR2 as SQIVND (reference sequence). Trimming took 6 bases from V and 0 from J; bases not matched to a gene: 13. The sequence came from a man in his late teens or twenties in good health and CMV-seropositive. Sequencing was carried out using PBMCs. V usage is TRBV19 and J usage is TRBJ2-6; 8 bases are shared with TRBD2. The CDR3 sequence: CASSLFGTSTSSGANVLTF. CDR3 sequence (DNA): TGTGCCAGTAGCCTCTTCGGGACTAGTACTTCCTCTGGGGCCAACGTCCTGACTTTC. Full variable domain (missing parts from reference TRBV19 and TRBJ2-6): DGGITQSPKYLFRKEGQNVTLSCEQNLNHDAMYWYRQDPGQGLRLIYYSQIVNDFQKGDIAEGYSVSREKKESFPLTVTSAQKNPTAFYLCASSLFGTSTSSGANVLTFGAGSRLTVL.